This T cell receptor beta chain was sequenced for a study of blood T cell repertoires in COVID-19. Across the study: The United States, Italy and Spain were the sources of the acute and convalescent COVID-19 samples.

This clone was seen just once. This CDR3 comprises 15 residues. V lost 6 bases, J lost 4 bases, and 16 bases lay in between. The germline gives CDR1 ENHRY, CDR2 SYGVKD. Participant reports of clinical history set cohort assignment. Using immunoSEQ multiplex PCR, the repertoire was profiled, and TCRdb retains in-frame clones only, with some absent. The table records 200,000 or so clones, around 86% of them present only once. This chain uses TRBV10-3 with TRBJ2-1; D is perhaps TRBD2 (6 bases). Specimen: PBMCs or T cells enriched from blood (not recorded which). The origin of this receptor is a woman aged 40 to 55 with acute COVID-19. The CDR3 sequence: CAIRAKASAYNEQFF. For the CDR3, the DNA is TGTGCCATCAGGGCTAAGGCTAGCGCGTACAATGAGCAGTTCTTC.